A single sample gave rise to the 6 T cell receptor beta chains below, sequenced in a study of beta chain features in type 1 diabetes. Whole-study results and caveats: Among all four CD4+ subsets, Type 1 diabetes patients had TCRB CDR3s that were moderately but significantly shorter.

Their antigens are not known. Every bit of the isolated RNA underwent reverse transcription, so sequencing read expressed TCRB transcripts. Sequencing was performed with immunoSEQ multiplex PCR; in TCRdb, only in-frame clones are kept and a portion is missing. The data hold around 45,000 clones, with 35% to 55% observed a single time. The sequencing input was stem cell memory CD4+ T cells from blood. The receptors originated from a man aged 25 to 45 with type 1 diabetes.

V and J are TRBV28 and TRBJ2-4; possibly TRBD2 for D (6 bases). V was pared by 5 bases and J by 9 bases, with 14 bases between. The CDR3 loop spans 13 amino acids. Germline loops: CDR1 MDHEN, CDR2 SYDVKM. The CDR3: CASSPGGVGIQYF. As DNA, the CDR3 is TGTGCCAGCAGTCCAGGAGGGGTTGGCATTCAGTACTTC.

The chain joins TRBV5-1 to TRBJ1-4, with D perhaps TRBD1 (6 bases). The CDR3 has 17 residues. Germline loops: CDR1 SGHRS, CDR2 YFSETQ. Trimming removed 5 bases from V and 0 bases from J, with 17 bases in between. CDR3 in amino acids: CASSSDGQPATNEKLFF. The DNA for the CDR3 is TGCGCCAGCAGTTCCGACGGACAGCCCGCAACTAATGAAAAACTGTTTTTT.

A few counts support this clone. The chain couples TRBV7-9 to TRBJ2-7; D not resolved. V shed 1 base and J shed 2 bases, with 6 bases lying between them. This CDR3 region has 13 residues. The V gene's germline CDR1 is SEHNR and CDR2 FQNEAQ (reference sequence). CDR3 region: CASSLGDTYEQYF. In nucleotides, the CDR3 is TGTGCCAGCAGCTTAGGAGATACCTACGAGCAGTACTTC. Looking up the rest from reference TRBV7-9 and TRBJ2-7 gives the full variable domain: DTGVSQNPRHKITKRGQNVTFRCDPISEHNRLYWYRQTLGQGPEFLTYFQNEAQLEKSRLLSDRFSAERPKGSFSTLEIQRTEQGDSAMYLCASSLGDTYEQYFGPGTRLTVT.

This clone was counted once. This chain links TRBV5-1 with TRBJ1-2; D possibly corresponds to TRBD1 (6 bases). Germline V gene lookup returns CDR1 SGHRS and CDR2 YFSETQ. This CDR3 region has 13 residues. V was cut by 4 bases and J by 7 bases, with 14 bases left in between. CDR3 loop: CASSTAQGGGYTF. CDR3 coding DNA: TGCGCCAGCAGCACCGCACAGGGTGGTGGCTACACCTTC.

This clone has only a few counts. This chain links TRBV7-9 with TRBJ2-6, with 11 bases that match TRBD1. The ends lost 4 bases at V and 0 bases at J; junction bases unmatched: 5. Germline V lookup: CDR1 SEHNR, CDR2 FQNEAQ (reference sequence). The CDR3 is 18 amino acids. CDR3 residues: CASSSDRGLPSGANVLTF. As DNA, the CDR3 is TGTGCCAGCAGCTCGGACAGGGGGCTCCCCTCTGGGGCCAACGTCCTGACTTTC.

The rearrangement joins TRBV6-1 to TRBJ2-3, with no clear D. V was trimmed by 4 bases and J by 6 bases, leaving 8 bases between them. This CDR3 is 12 amino acids long. Germline assignment: CDR1 MNHNS and CDR2 SASEGT. DNA of the CDR3: TGTGCCAGCAGTGGCGAAACGGATACGCAGTATTTT. Amino acids: CASSGETDTQYF.